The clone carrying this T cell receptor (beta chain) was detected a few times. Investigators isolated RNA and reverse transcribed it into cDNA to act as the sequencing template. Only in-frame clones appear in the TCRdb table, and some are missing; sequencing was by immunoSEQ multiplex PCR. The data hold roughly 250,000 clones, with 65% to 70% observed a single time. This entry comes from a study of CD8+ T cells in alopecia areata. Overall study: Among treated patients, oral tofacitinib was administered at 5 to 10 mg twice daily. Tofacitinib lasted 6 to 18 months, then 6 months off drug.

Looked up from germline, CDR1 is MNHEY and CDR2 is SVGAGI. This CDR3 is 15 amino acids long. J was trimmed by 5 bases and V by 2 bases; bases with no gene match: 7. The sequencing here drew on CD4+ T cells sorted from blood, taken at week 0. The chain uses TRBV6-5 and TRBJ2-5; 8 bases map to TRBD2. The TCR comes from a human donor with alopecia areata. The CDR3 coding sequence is TGTGCCAGCAGTTACGAGGGACTAGGAAAGGAGACCCAGTACTTC. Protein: CASSYEGLGKETQYF.